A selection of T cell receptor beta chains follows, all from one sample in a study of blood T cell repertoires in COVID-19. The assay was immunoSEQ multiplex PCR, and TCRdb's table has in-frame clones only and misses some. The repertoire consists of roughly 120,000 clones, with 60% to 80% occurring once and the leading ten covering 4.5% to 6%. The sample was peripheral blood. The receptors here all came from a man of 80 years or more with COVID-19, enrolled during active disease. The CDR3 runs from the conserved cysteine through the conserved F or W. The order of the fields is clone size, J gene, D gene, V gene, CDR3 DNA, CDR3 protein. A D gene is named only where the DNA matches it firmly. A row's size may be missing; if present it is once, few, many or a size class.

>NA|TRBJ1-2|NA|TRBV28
TGTGCCAGCAGGGACTGGCAGGGACTCTATGGCTACACCTTC
CASRDWQGLYGYTF
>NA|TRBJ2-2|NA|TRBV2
TGTGCCAGCCAACCCGACCTAGCGAGCACCGGGGAGCTGTTTTTT
CASQPDLASTGELFF
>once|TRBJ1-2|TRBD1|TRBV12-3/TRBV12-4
TGTGCCAGCAGCCTTACAGGGGGCTATGGCTACACCTTC
CASSLTGGYGYTF
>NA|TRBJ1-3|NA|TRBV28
TGTGCCAGCAGTTCCTCACAGGGTACTGGAAACACCATATATTTT
CASSSSQGTGNTIYF
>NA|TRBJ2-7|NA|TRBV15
TGTGCCACCAGCAGAGAAGTGGTGGGAGTGGGCTACGAGCAGTACTTC
CATSREVVGVGYEQYF
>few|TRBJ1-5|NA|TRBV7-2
TGTGCCAGCAGTTATCAGGGAAATCAGCCCCAGCATTTT
CASSYQGNQPQHF
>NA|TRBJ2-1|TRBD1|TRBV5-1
TGCGCCAGCAGCCAACCGGGACAGGGTGGGAATGAGCAGTTCTTC
CASSQPGQGGNEQFF
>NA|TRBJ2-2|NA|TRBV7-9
TGTGCCAGCAGCTTATTAAAAGTAGCCCCCGGGGAGCTGTTTTTT
CASSLLKVAPGELFF
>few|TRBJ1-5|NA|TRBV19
TGTGCCAGTACTTGGGACGCGGGGGGCAATCAGCCCCAGCATTTT
CASTWDAGGNQPQHF
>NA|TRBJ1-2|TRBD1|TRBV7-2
TGTGCCAGCAGCTTTCAGGGGGCGCATGGCTACACCTTC
CASSFQGAHGYTF
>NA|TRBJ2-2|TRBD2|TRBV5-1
TGCGCCAGCAGCCAGATTGGGACTAGCGGGAGGCTTAACACCGGGGAGCTGTTTTTT
CASSQIGTSGRLNTGELFF
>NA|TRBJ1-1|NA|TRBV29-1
TGCAGCGTTCAAGGGGGAAGGGGGAACACTGAAGCTTTCTTT
CSVQGGRGNTEAFF
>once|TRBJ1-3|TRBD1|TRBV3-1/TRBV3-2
TGTGCCAGCAGCCAAGTGCCGTCAGGGGGCGGAAACACCATATATTTT
CASSQVPSGGGNTIYF
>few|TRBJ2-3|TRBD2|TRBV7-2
TGTGCCAGCAGCTTCGGGAGGAGGATCACAGATACGCAGTATTTT
CASSFGRRITDTQYF
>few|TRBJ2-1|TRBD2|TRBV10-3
TGTGCCATCAGTGGAACTAGCGGGAGGGCCCCCTACAATGAGCAGTTCTTC
CAISGTSGRAPYNEQFF
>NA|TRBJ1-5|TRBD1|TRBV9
TGTGCCAGCAGCGTCGTGACAGGGGGTACCCGTGGCAATCAGCCCCAGCATTTT
CASSVVTGGTRGNQPQHF
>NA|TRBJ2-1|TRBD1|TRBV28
TGTGCCAGCAGTTTAAGAGGGACAGCCTACAATGAGCAGTTCTTC
CASSLRGTAYNEQFF
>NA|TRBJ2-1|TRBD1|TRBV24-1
TGTGCCACCAGTGACAGCTCGGGGCAGGGGGCTGACAATGAGCAGTTCTTC
CATSDSSGQGADNEQFF
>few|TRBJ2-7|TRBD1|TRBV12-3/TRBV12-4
TGTGCCAGCAGTCCTAACAGGGGCGAGCAGTACTTC
CASSPNRGEQYF
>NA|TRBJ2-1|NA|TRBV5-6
TGTGCCAGCAGCCCCTATTACAATGAGCAGTTCTTC
CASSPYYNEQFF
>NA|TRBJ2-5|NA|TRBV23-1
TGCGCCAGCAGTCAAATTGGCTTTGGGGCCCAAGAGACCCAGTACTTC
CASSQIGFGAQETQYF
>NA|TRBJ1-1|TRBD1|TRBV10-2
TGCGCCAGCAGACCTGGGACAGACACTGAAGCTTTCTTT
CASRPGTDTEAFF
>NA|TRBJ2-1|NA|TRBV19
TGTGCCAGTAGGCCGGAAGCGGGCTGGGGGGAGCAGTTCTTC
CASRPEAGWGEQFF
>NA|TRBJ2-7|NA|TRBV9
TGTGCCAGCAGCGTAGCCCTCGGGTCTCACTACGAGCAGTACTTC
CASSVALGSHYEQYF
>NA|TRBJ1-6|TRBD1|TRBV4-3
TGCGCCAGCAGCCCCCTACAGACAGGGGGTTCACCCCTCCACTTT
CASSPLQTGGSPLHF
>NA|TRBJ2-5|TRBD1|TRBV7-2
TGTGCCAGCAGCCCCTTGGACAGGGGGATTGGAAAAGAGACCCAGTACTTC
CASSPLDRGIGKETQYF
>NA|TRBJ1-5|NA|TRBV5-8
TGTGCCAGCAGCGGCAGGGTTGGCAATCAGCCCCAGCATTTT
CASSGRVGNQPQHF
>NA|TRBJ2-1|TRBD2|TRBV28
TGTGCCAGCAGTTCGCTCTGGACTAGCAATGAGCAGTTCTTC
CASSSLWTSNEQFF
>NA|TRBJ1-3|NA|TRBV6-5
TGTGCCAGCAGTTACACAGGGTCAGGAAACACCATATATTTT
CASSYTGSGNTIYF
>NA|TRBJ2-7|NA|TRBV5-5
TGTGCCAGCAGCTTGGCGGGGATCCCCTACGAGCAGTACTTC
CASSLAGIPYEQYF
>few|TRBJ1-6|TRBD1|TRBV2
TGTGCCAGCAGCTCCGGGACAGGGGATTCACCCCTCCACTTT
CASSSGTGDSPLHF
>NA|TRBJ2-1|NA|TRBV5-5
TGTGCCAGCAGCTTGGCCAGGAGGGTTTCCTACAATGAGCAGTTCTTC
CASSLARRVSYNEQFF
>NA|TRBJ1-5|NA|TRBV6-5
TGTGCCACCAACTCACCCCCCGAGGCCCAGCCCCAGCATTTT
CATNSPPEAQPQHF
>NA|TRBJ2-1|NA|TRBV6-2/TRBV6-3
TGTGCCAGCAGTTTACCCCCTTGGGGCATTAGCTCCTACAATGAGCAGTTCTTC
CASSLPPWGISSYNEQFF
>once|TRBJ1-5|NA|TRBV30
TGTGCCTGGAGTGTACGGAGCAATCAGCCCCAGCATTTT
CAWSVRSNQPQHF
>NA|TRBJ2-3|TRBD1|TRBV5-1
TGCGCCAGCAGCACAGGGGCCGTCACAGATACGCAGTATTTT
CASSTGAVTDTQYF
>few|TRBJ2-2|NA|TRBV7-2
TGTGCCAGCAGCGGCCCTAGCGCCGGGGAGCTGTTTTTT
CASSGPSAGELFF
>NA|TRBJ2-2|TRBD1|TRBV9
TGTGCCAGCAGCGGACAGGGGGCGGGCACCGGGGAGCTGTTTTTT
CASSGQGAGTGELFF
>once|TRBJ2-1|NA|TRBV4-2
TGTGCCAGCAGCCAAGAAGTCAGGCCCGCGTTCAATGAGCAGTTCTTC
CASSQEVRPAFNEQFF
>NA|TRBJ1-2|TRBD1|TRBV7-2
TGTGCCAGCAGCTTAGCCCCCATAACAGGGGATGGCTACACCTTC
CASSLAPITGDGYTF
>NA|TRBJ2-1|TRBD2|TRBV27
TGTGCCAGCAGTTTACAGGCTAGCGGTTACAATGAGCAGTTCTTC
CASSLQASGYNEQFF
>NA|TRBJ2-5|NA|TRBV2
TGTGCCAGCAGTGAAGTTCGGGAGACCCAGTACTTC
CASSEVRETQYF
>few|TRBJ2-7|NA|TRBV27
TGTGCCAGCAGTTTCTTAACCTACGAGCAGTACTTC
CASSFLTYEQYF
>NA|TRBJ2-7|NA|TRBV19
TGTGCCAGTGGGTCCTCAGGGAACTGGGAGCAGTACTTC
CASGSSGNWEQYF
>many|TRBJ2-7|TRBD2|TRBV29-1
TGCAGCGCAGCTGGCGGGGCGGGAGGGCCCTCCTACGAGCAGTACTTC
CSAAGGAGGPSYEQYF
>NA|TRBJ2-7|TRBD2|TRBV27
TGTGCCAGCAGCTCCGACGGACTAGCGGGAGGCTACGAGCAGTACTTC
CASSSDGLAGGYEQYF
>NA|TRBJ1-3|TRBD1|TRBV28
TGTGCCAGCAGTCCCCCCCAGGGGGCGGGAGGAAACACCATATATTTT
CASSPPQGAGGNTIYF
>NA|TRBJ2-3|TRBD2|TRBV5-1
TGCGCCAGCAGCCGCCAACCTGACGTGGCGGGAGGAGATACGCAGTATTTT
CASSRQPDVAGGDTQYF
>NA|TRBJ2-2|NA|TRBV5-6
TGTGCCAGCAGTTATGGACATACGAACACCGGGGAGCTGTTTTTT
CASSYGHTNTGELFF
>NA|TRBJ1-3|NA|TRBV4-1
TGCGCCAGCAGCCAAGAATTCTTCTCTGGAAACACCATATATTTT
CASSQEFFSGNTIYF
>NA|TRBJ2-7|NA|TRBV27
TGTGCCAGCAGTGCTAGCGCCAACTCCTACGAGCAGTACTTC
CASSASANSYEQYF
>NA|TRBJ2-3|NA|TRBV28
TGTGCCAGCAGTTTCCCCTGGCGGGATGGGGGCACAGATACGCAGTATTTT
CASSFPWRDGGTDTQYF
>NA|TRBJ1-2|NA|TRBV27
TGTGCCAGCAGTTTTCTTCCCGGGGGAGTCTATGGCTACACCTTC
CASSFLPGGVYGYTF